These T cell receptor beta chains were read from a single sample in a study of T-cell reconstitution after alpha-beta-depleted transplantation in children. TCRdb passed the PCR reads through MiXCR, listing each CDR3 protein once. The profile shows almost 20,000 distinct CDR3 sequences, about an eighth of them singletons. Sequencing was performed on PBMCs, mostly from graft donor cells, taken 60 days after TCRalphabeta/CD19-depleted stem cell transplant. The receptors stem from a female patient aged 2 to 10 who had a stem cell transplant for congenital amegakaryocytic thrombocytopenia, so the T cells may come from the graft donor. Both conserved end residues are part of each CDR3. The D gene is left open where the match is weak. For some rows the clone size is stated as once, few or many, or as a class when expanded; others skip it.

TRBD2	TRBV7-9	many	TRBJ2-5	CASSGTSGGQETQYF	TGTGCCAGCAGCGGAACTAGCGGGGGTCAAGAGACCCAGTACTTC
-	TRBV5-1	many	TRBJ1-2	CASSLAGGHYGYTF	TGCGCCAGCAGCTTGGCCGGCGGGCACTATGGCTACACCTTC
-	TRBV29-1	many	TRBJ2-5	CSVIPSGGQIQETQYF	TGCAGCGTTATCCCTTCAGGGGGGCAAATCCAAGAGACCCAGTACTTC
TRBD2	TRBV5-4	-	TRBJ2-2	CASSLMGLAGGYSGGELFF	TGTGCCAGCAGCTTGATGGGACTAGCGGGAGGCTATAGCGGCGGGGAGCTGTTTTTT
-	TRBV12-3/TRBV12-4	many	TRBJ2-7	CASSIGLKPYEQYF	TGTGCCAGCAGTATAGGACTAAAACCCTACGAGCAGTACTTC
TRBD2	TRBV18	-	TRBJ2-7	CASSPGGGLEQYF	TGTGCCAGCTCACCCGGGGGAGGGCTCGAGCAGTACTTC
-	TRBV5-1	many	TRBJ2-3	CASSFRGSGDTQYF	TGCGCCAGCAGCTTCCGGGGGAGCGGAGATACGCAGTATTTT
-	TRBV29-1	many	TRBJ1-1	CSALQGGGRSEAFF	TGCAGCGCTCTCCAGGGCGGGGGCAGGTCTGAAGCTTTCTTT
TRBD1	TRBV12-3/TRBV12-4	-	TRBJ2-7	CAICSVPLLVRDRDYEQYF	TGTGCCATCTGCTCAGTCCCTTTACTCGTCCGGGACAGGGACTACGAGCAGTACTTC
-	TRBV7-9	many	TRBJ1-5	CASSLGPQHF	TGTGCCAGCAGCTTAGGGCCCCAGCATTTT
-	TRBV12-3/TRBV12-4	many	TRBJ1-2	CASSLGSSYGYTF	TGTGCCAGCAGTTTGGGCAGCTCCTATGGCTACACCTTC
TRBD1	TRBV12-3/TRBV12-4	-	TRBJ2-3	CASSLPGTGGSSSTDTQYF	TGTGCCAGCAGTCTGCCCGGGACAGGGGGCTCTTCTAGCACAGATACGCAGTATTTT
-	TRBV4-2	-	TRBJ2-2	CAMGPGLICGELLF	TGTGCCATGGGCCCGGGGCTGATCTGCGGGGAGCTGCTTTTT
TRBD2	TRBV29-1	many	TRBJ2-1	CSVSGLAASYNEQFF	TGCAGCGTTTCGGGACTAGCAGCCTCCTACAATGAGCAGTTCTTC
-	TRBV7-2	many	TRBJ1-1	CASSLGVWAMNTEAFF	TGTGCCAGCAGCTTAGGCGTTTGGGCCATGAACACTGAAGCTTTCTTT
-	TRBV3-1	medium-sized	TRBJ2-1	CASSQSNRDEQFF	TGTGCCAGCAGCCAATCCAATCGCGATGAGCAGTTCTTC
TRBD2	TRBV7-9	many	TRBJ2-1	CASSRTGGTNEQFF	TGTGCCAGCAGCCGAACGGGAGGGACCAATGAGCAGTTCTTC
-	TRBV12-3/TRBV12-4	many	TRBJ1-2	CASSFWSSAGYTF	TGTGCCAGCAGTTTCTGGAGCTCGGCCGGCTACACCTTC
TRBD2	TRBV5-1	many	TRBJ2-3	CASGRLAENTQYF	TGCGCCAGCGGGAGACTAGCGGAAAATACGCAGTATTTT
TRBD2	TRBV6-5	many	TRBJ2-1	CASSYVSGRQYNEQFF	TGTGCCAGCAGTTACGTTAGCGGGAGACAGTACAATGAGCAGTTCTTC
TRBD1	TRBV7-6	many	TRBJ1-4	CASIARTGVGEKLFF	TGTGCCAGCATCGCTCGGACAGGGGTGGGTGAAAAACTGTTTTTT
TRBD2	TRBV7-2	many	TRBJ2-7	CASSFGNSGDYDEQYF	TGTGCCAGCAGCTTTGGAAATAGCGGGGACTACGACGAGCAGTACTTC
TRBD2	TRBV20-1	many	TRBJ2-1	CSAPLAGGPSEQFF	TGCAGTGCTCCCCTAGCGGGAGGGCCGAGTGAGCAGTTCTTC
-	TRBV2	once	TRBJ2-6	CASSIPQGPGANVLTF	TGTGCCAGCAGTATCCCACAGGGACCTGGGGCCAACGTCCTGACTTTC
-	TRBV18	many	TRBJ2-1	CASSPSGHSDFF	TGTGCCAGCTCACCGTCGGGACACTCCGATTTCTTC
-	TRBV12-3/TRBV12-4	many	TRBJ2-7	CASSVAYEQYF	TGTGCCAGCAGCGTCGCCTACGAGCAGTACTTC
-	TRBV5-1	-	TRBJ2-1	CASSLSFSDANEQFF	TGCGCCAGCAGCTTAAGCTTCAGTGACGCGAATGAGCAGTTCTTC
-	TRBV12-3/TRBV12-4	many	TRBJ2-3	CASSIGGVRSTDTQYF	TGTGCCAGCAGTATAGGAGGGGTCCGGAGCACAGATACGCAGTATTTT
-	TRBV4-1	many	TRBJ2-6	CASSQANPGANVLTF	TGCGCCAGCAGCCAAGCTAATCCTGGGGCCAACGTCCTGACTTTC
TRBD2	TRBV7-9	-	TRBJ2-5	CASSLAGAGDQETQYF	TGTGCCAGCAGCTTAGCGGGAGCGGGGGACCAAGAGACCCAGTACTTC
TRBD1	TRBV18	-	TRBJ2-3	CASSPRTGHQDTQYF	TGTGCCAGCTCACCCCGGACAGGGCATCAAGATACGCAGTATTTT
-	TRBV20-1	-	TRBJ2-1	CSAVRGEQFF	TGCAGTGCTGTTCGGGGTGAGCAGTTCTTC
-	TRBV24-1	many	TRBJ2-1	CATGVRNEQFF	TGTGCCACCGGGGTAAGAAATGAGCAGTTCTTC
-	TRBV6-5	many	TRBJ2-5	CASSYSNRAETQYF	TGTGCCAGCAGTTACTCGAACAGGGCGGAGACCCAGTACTTC
TRBD1	TRBV6-1	many	TRBJ2-5	CASSPDRGVETQYF	TGTGCCAGCAGCCCGGACAGGGGGGTAGAGACCCAGTACTTC
-	TRBV12-3/TRBV12-4	many	TRBJ1-1	CASILTGNTEAFF	TGTGCCAGCATTCTTACAGGGAACACTGAAGCTTTCTTT
-	TRBV19	-	TRBJ1-5	CASSEVGYSNQPQHF	TGTGCCAGTAGTGAGGTCGGATATAGCAATCAGCCCCAGCATTTT
-	TRBV5-1	many	TRBJ2-1	CASSLSGNNNEQFF	TGCGCCAGCAGCTTGAGTGGGAACAACAATGAGCAGTTCTTC
TRBD2	TRBV3-1	medium-sized	TRBJ2-1	CASSQEGGSRNEQFF	TGTGCCAGCAGCCAAGAAGGCGGGAGCAGGAATGAGCAGTTCTTC
-	TRBV5-1	medium-sized	TRBJ2-3	CASSSLGGVRTDTQYF	TGCGCCAGCAGCTCTCTTGGGGGCGTAAGAACAGATACGCAGTATTTT
TRBD2	TRBV5-1	many	TRBJ2-1	CASSSKTSGIVHEQFF	TGCGCCAGCAGCTCAAAGACTAGCGGGATTGTCCATGAGCAGTTCTTC
-	TRBV3-1	-	TRBJ1-2	CASSRDATNYGYTF	TGTGCCAGCAGCCGAGACGCCACTAACTATGGCTACACCTTC
TRBD2	TRBV19	-	TRBJ2-3	CASSILGRGTDTQYF	TGTGCCAGTAGTATACTCGGGAGGGGGACGGATACGCAGTATTTT
-	TRBV16	many	TRBJ2-1	CASSQLGGPFNNEQFF	TGTGCCAGCAGCCAATTGGGGGGGCCCTTTAACAATGAGCAGTTCTTC
-	TRBV13	-	TRBJ1-2	CASSSTWTQGYGYTF	TGTGCCAGCAGCTCCACATGGACCCAGGGCTATGGCTACACCTTC
-	TRBV11-2	many	TRBJ1-2	CASSFHARRDTYGYTF	TGTGCCAGCAGCTTCCACGCTCGAAGGGACACCTATGGCTACACCTTC
-	TRBV10-3	many	TRBJ2-1	CAISEVHNEQFF	TGTGCCATCAGTGAGGTACACAATGAGCAGTTCTTC
-	TRBV20-1	many	TRBJ2-1	CSALGTDLQTNEQFF	TGCAGTGCCCTAGGGACTGACTTACAAACGAATGAGCAGTTCTTC
TRBD2	TRBV5-6	many	TRBJ2-1	CASSSTAGPRDEQFF	TGTGCCAGCAGCTCGACAGCGGGACCAAGGGATGAGCAGTTCTTC
TRBD2	TRBV9	many	TRBJ2-2	CASSVPAGHTGELFF	TGTGCCAGCAGCGTACCAGCGGGGCACACCGGGGAGCTGTTTTTT